This T cell receptor (beta chain) was sequenced during a study of vaccination and CD4 T cells after COVID-19. For this clonotype: Its antigen is unknown.

With the Oncomine TCR Beta short-read assay, DNA from cultured CD4+ T cells was sequenced. Genomic DNA was extracted from cultured CD4+ T cells. TCRdb re-derived calls from the PCR reads in MiXCR, one entry per CDR3 protein. Here the sample spans 21,000 or so distinct CDR3 sequences, about three quarters being singletons. This CDR3 region has 12 residues. CDR1 MDHEN and CDR2 SYDVKM come from the germline V gene. With V trimmed by 7 bases and J by 8 bases, 7 bases remained unmatched. Regarding treatment: roughly 10-day PBMC culture with coronavirus spike peptide pools or control peptides (ViraFEST assay).

The J gene is TRBJ1-1, the V gene TRBV28; 7 nucleotides agree with TRBD1. Sequencing used CD4+ T cells from blood, cultured in vitro. The origin of this receptor is a human donor who had recovered from COVID-19. As DNA, the CDR3 is TGTGCCAGCAACAGGGGAACAGGCGAAGCTTTCTTT. Protein: CASNRGTGEAFF. Based on the CDR3 plus reference TRBV28 and TRBJ1-1, the full variable domain is DVKVTQSSRYLVKRTGEKVFLECVQDMDHENMFWYRQDPGLGLRLIYFSYDVKMKEKGDIPEGYSVSREKKERFSLILESASTNQTSMYLCASNRGTGEAFFGQGTRLTVV.